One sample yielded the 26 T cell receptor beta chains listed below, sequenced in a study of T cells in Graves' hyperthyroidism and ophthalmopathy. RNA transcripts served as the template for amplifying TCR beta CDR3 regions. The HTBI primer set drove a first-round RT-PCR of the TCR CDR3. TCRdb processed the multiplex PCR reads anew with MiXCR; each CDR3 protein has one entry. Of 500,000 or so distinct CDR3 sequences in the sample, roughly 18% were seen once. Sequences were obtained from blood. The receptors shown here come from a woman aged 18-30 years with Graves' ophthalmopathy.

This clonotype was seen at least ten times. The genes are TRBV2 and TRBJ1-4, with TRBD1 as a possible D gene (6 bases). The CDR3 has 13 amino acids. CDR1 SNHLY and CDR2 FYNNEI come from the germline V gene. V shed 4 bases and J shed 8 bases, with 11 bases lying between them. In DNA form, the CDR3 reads TGTGCCAGCAGTGGTCAGGGGTACGAAAAACTGTTTTTT. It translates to CASSGQGYEKLFF.

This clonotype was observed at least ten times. CDR3 amino acids: CSARDWAGSSDTQYF. In DNA, the CDR3 is TGCAGTGCTAGAGATTGGGCGGGAAGTTCAGATACGCAGTATTTT. The chain carries TRBV20-1 and TRBJ2-3, with D tentatively TRBD2 (6 bases). Trimming left V 0 bases short and J 4 bases short, with 14 bases between. The CDR3 runs to 15 residues. Germline V gene sequence: CDR1 DFQATT, CDR2 SNEGSKA (reference sequence).

In nucleotides, the CDR3 is TGTGCCAGTAGTATCGGGGGGACTAGTCGGACCGGGGAGCTGTTTTTT. This gives the protein CASSIGGTSRTGELFF. The rearrangement joins TRBV19 to TRBJ2-2; 8 bases match TRBD2. Unmatched junction bases numbered 8, after V lost 3 bases and J lost 5 bases. CDR1 is LNHDA, CDR2 SQIVND, per germline (reference sequence). The CDR3 is 16 residues long.

The CDR3 is CASSREEGTYGNTIYF. The CDR3 nucleotides are TGTGCCAGCAGCCGAGAGGAAGGGACTTACGGAAACACCATATATTTT. The chain combines TRBV3-1 with TRBJ1-3, with D possibly TRBD1 on 5 matching bases. V shed 4 bases and J shed 4 bases, with 17 bases lying between them. The germline V gene has CDR1 LGHDT and CDR2 YNNKEL (reference sequence). The CDR3 contains 16 residues.

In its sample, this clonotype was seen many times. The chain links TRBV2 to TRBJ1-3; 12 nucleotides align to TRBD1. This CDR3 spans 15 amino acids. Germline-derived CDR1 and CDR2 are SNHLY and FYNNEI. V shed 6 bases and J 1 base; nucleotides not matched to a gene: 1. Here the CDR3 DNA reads TGTGCCAGCAGGGGACAGGGGGCTTCTGGAAACACCATATATTTT. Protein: CASRGQGASGNTIYF.

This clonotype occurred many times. In nucleotides, the CDR3 is TGTGCCAGCAGTTTAGACTCTACAGGGAATCTGCAGTTCTTC. This sequence encodes CASSLDSTGNLQFF. The V and J genes are TRBV28 and TRBJ2-1, with D perhaps matching TRBD1 (6 bases). Germline V gene data show CDR1 as MDHEN and CDR2 as SYDVKM. Between the trimmed V and J ends, which lost 2 bases and 12 bases, there was a span of 17 bases. The CDR3 covers 14 residues. The full variable domain, in which reference TRBV28 and TRBJ2-1 provide the parts outside the CDR3, is DVKVTQSSRYLVKRTGEKVFLECVQDMDHENMFWYRQDPGLGLRLIYFSYDVKMKEKGDIPEGYSVSREKKERFSLILESASTNQTSMYLCASSLDSTGNLQFFGPGTRLTVL.

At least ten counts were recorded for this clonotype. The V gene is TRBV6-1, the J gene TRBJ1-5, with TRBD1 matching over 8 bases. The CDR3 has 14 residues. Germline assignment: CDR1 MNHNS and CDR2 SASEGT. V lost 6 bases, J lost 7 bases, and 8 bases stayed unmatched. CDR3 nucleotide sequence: TGTGCCAGCAGATCAGGGGGCGCGGGCCAGCCCCAGCATTTT. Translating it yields CASRSGGAGQPQHF.

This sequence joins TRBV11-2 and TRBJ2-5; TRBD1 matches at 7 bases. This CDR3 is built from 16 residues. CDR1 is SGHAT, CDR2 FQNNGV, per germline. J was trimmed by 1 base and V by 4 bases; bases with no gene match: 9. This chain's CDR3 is CASSSSTGWAQETQYF. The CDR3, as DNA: TGTGCCAGCAGCTCGTCGACAGGGTGGGCCCAAGAGACCCAGTACTTC.

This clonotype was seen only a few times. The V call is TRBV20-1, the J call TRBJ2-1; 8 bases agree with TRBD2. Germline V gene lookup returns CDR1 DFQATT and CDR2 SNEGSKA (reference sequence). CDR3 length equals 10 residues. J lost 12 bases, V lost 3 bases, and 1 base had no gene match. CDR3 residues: CSASREGQFF. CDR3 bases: TGCAGTGCTAGTCGGGAGGGGCAGTTCTTC.

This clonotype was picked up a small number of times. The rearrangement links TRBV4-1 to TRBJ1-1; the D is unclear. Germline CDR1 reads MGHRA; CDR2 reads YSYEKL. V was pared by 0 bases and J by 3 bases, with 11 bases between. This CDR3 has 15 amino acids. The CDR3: CASSQEAGRDTEAFF. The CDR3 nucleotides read TGCGCCAGCAGCCAAGAAGCGGGTAGAGACACTGAAGCTTTCTTT.

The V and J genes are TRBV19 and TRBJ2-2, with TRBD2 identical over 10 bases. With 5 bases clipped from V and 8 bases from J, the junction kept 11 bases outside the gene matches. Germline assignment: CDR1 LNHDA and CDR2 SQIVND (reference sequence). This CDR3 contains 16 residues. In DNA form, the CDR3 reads TGTGCCAGTAGTCCCGGACTAGCGGCTACTACGGGGGAGCTGTTTTTT. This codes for CASSPGLAATTGELFF.

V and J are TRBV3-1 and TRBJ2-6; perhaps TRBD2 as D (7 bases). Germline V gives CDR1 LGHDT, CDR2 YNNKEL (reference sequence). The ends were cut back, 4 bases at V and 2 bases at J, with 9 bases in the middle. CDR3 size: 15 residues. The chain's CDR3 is CASSRGGAGANVLTF. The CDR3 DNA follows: TGTGCCAGCAGCCGCGGGGGCGCTGGGGCCAACGTCCTGACTTTC.

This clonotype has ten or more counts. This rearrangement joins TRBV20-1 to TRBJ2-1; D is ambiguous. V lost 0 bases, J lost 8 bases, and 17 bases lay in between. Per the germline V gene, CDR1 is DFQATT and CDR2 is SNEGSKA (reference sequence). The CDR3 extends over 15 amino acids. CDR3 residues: CSAREGYPRVHEQFF. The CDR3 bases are TGCAGTGCTAGAGAGGGCTACCCGCGCGTCCATGAGCAGTTCTTC.

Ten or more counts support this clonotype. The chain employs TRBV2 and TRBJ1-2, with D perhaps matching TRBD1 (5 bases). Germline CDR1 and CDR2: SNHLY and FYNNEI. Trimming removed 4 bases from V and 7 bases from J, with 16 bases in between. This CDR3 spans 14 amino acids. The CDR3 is CASSGSGTALGYTF. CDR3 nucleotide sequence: TGTGCCAGCAGTGGATCCGGGACTGCTCTTGGCTACACCTTC.

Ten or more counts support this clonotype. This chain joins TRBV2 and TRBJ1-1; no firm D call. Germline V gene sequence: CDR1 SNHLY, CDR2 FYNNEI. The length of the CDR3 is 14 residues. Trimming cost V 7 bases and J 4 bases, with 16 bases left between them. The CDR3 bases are TGTGCCAGCACCCTAGACGAGGGTATCACTGAAGCTTTCTTT. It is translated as CASTLDEGITEAFF.

CDR3 amino acids: CASRPSGGNSGNTIYF. Here the CDR3 DNA reads TGTGCCAGCAGACCTAGTGGGGGAAACTCTGGAAACACCATATATTTT. V is TRBV27 and J is TRBJ1-3, with D perhaps TRBD1 (5 bases). The CDR3 length is 16 residues. Germline CDR1 MNHEY, CDR2 SMNVEV (reference sequence). V lost 6 bases to trimming and J lost 0 bases, with 15 bases between them.

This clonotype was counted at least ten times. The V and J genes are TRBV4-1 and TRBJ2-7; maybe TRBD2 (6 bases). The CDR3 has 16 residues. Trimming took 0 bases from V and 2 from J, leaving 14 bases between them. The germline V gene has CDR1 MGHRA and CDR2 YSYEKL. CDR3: CASSQDSWDSPYEQYF. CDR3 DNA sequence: TGCGCCAGCAGCCAAGATTCATGGGACTCCCCCTACGAGCAGTACTTC.

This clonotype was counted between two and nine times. The CDR3 region has the DNA TGCAGTGCTAGAGGGGGGCGAGAGACCCAGTACTTC. It yields the protein CSARGGRETQYF. The genes are TRBV20-1 and TRBJ2-5; TRBD1 is a possible D gene (6 bases). V was trimmed by 1 base and J by 4 bases, leaving 7 bases between them. The CDR3 has 12 amino acids. Germline V gives CDR1 DFQATT, CDR2 SNEGSKA (reference sequence).

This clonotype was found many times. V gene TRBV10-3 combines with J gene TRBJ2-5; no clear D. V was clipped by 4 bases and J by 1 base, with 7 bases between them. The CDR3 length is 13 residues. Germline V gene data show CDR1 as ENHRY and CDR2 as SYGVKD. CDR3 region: CAISGKIQETQYF. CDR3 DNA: TGTGCCATCAGTGGTAAGATCCAAGAGACCCAGTACTTC.

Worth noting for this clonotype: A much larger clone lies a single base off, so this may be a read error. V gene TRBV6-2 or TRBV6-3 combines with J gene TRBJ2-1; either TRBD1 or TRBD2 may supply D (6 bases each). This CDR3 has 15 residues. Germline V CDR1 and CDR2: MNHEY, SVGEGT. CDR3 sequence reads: CASSYVGGAVDEQLF. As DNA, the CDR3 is TGTGCCAGCAGTTACGTGGGGGGCGCGGTGGATGAGCAGCTCTTC.

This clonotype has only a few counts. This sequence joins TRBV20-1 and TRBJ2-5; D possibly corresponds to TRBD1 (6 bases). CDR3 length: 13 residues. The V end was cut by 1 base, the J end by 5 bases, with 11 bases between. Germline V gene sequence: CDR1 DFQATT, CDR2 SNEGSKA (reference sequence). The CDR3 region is CSARAGTRETQYF. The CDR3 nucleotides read TGCAGTGCTAGAGCCGGGACAAGGGAGACCCAGTACTTC.

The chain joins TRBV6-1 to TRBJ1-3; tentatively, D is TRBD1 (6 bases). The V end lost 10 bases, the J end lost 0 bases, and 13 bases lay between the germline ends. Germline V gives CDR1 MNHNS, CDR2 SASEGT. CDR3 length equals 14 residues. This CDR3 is CAILTGRSGNTIYF. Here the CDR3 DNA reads TGTGCCATCCTGACAGGCCGCTCTGGAAACACCATATATTTT.

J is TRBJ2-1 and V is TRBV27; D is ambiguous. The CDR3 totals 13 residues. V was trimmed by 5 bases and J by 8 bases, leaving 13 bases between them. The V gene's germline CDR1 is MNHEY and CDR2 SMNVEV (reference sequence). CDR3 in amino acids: CASSPSSFDEQFF. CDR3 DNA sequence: TGTGCCAGCAGTCCCTCGTCCTTTGATGAGCAGTTCTTC.

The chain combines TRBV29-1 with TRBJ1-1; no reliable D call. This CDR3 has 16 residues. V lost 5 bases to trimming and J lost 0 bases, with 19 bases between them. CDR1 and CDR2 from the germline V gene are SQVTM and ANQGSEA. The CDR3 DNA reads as TGCAGCGTTACGGAAAGACGGTCGGTCATGAACACTGAAGCTTTCTTT. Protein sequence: CSVTERRSVMNTEAFF.

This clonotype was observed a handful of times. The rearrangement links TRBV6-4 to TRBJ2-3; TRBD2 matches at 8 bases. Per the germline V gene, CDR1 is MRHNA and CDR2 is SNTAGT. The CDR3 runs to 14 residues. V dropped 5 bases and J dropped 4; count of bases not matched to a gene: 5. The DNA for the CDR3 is TGTGCCAGCAGTCCGCGGGGGGAGGCAGATACGCAGTATTTT. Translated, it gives CASSPRGEADTQYF.

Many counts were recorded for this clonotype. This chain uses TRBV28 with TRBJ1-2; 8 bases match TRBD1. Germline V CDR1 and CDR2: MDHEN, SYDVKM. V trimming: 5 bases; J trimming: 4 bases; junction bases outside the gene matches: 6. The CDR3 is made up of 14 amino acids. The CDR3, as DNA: TGTGCCAGCAGTCCAGGACAGGGATCCTATGGCTACACCTTC. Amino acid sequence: CASSPGQGSYGYTF.